The 30 T cell receptor beta chains given below trace back to one sample, sequenced in a study of regulatory T cells in long-lasting Graves disease. The time point here: newly diagnosed GD, antithyroid drugs for less than 3 months. RNA extracted from PBMCs served as the sequencing template. To make TCR beta libraries, researchers used iRepertoire HTBI primers and Arm-PCR of CDR3 regions. TCRdb re-called the multiplex PCR reads through MiXCR, storing one row per CDR3 protein. The table shows approximately 540,000 distinct CDR3 sequences, with around 11% occurring only once. The same sample was also used in a study of T cells in Graves' hyperthyroidism and ophthalmopathy.

Source: peripheral blood mononuclear cells (PBMCs), taken at new diagnosis, from a patient treated with antithyroid drugs. The receptors originated from a woman aged 25-40 years with Graves disease.

In this sample, this clonotype turned up a few times. The chain is built from TRBV19 and TRBJ1-1; possibly TRBD1 for D (6 bases). This CDR3 is 13 amino acids long. The V gene's germline CDR1 is LNHDA and CDR2 SQIVND (reference sequence). The V gene lost 3 bases and the J gene lost 3 bases, with 8 bases spanning the gap. CDR3 DNA sequence: TGTGCCAGTAGTATGTACAGGGACACTGAAGCTTTCTTT. Translation gives CASSMYRDTEAFF.

The sample holds many counts of this clonotype. CDR3 DNA sequence: TGTGCCAGCAGCCAATCCGGGACAGGGGATCGGATTCAGTACTTC. Its protein is CASSQSGTGDRIQYF. V usage is TRBV28 and J usage is TRBJ2-4, with 10 bases aligning to TRBD1. Germline CDR1 reads MDHEN; CDR2 reads SYDVKM. The ends lost 6 bases at V and 10 bases at J; junction bases unmatched: 12. The CDR3 sequence is 15 residues long.

The sample holds many counts of this clonotype. CDR3 sequence: CASSFAQPNTEAFF. CDR3 DNA: TGTGCCAGCAGTTTCGCACAGCCGAACACTGAAGCTTTCTTT. This rearrangement joins TRBV28 to TRBJ1-1; no firm D call. CDR3 length equals 14 residues. Germline V gives CDR1 MDHEN, CDR2 SYDVKM. The V and J ends lost 3 bases and 1 base respectively, with 9 bases between them.

This chain uses TRBV12-3 or TRBV12-4 with TRBJ2-1; 12 nucleotides align to TRBD2. The CDR3 spans 21 residues. Trimming removed 3 bases from V and 5 bases from J; junction bases left unmatched: 20. CDR3 DNA: TGTGCCAGCAGTTTCGGGGCGGGACGGAAAGGGACTAGCGGGCCGCACAATGAGCAGTTCTTC. Translated, it gives CASSFGAGRKGTSGPHNEQFF.

The CDR3 nucleotides read TGTGCCACCAGCAGAGATCAAGCAGGGGGCAGCGAGCAGTACTTC. It encodes CATSRDQAGGSEQYF. The chain links TRBV15 to TRBJ2-7; 8 nucleotides line up with TRBD1. Trimming took 0 bases from V and 6 from J; bases not matched to a gene: 7. The CDR3 runs 15 residues. Looked up from germline, CDR1 is LNHNV and CDR2 is YYDKDF (reference sequence).

This clonotype was recorded a few times. Its ends do not fully match the called genes, so a read error is possible. This sequence joins TRBV4-3 and TRBJ1-1; the D gene is possibly TRBD1 (6 bases). This CDR3 comprises 15 residues. Germline CDR1 LGHNA, CDR2 YSLEER. For the CDR3, the DNA is TGCGCCAGCAGCCAAGTTGGAGGGAGGGACACTAAAGCTTTCTTT. Translating gives CASSQVGGRDTKAFF.

The rearrangement joins TRBV27 to TRBJ1-6; no clear D. Germline assignment: CDR1 MNHEY and CDR2 SMNVEV (reference sequence). This CDR3 has 14 residues. Trimming took off 6 bases at V and 7 bases at J, with 13 bases between the two ends. The CDR3 sequence: CASSPRATNSPLHF. For the CDR3, the DNA is TGTGCCAGCAGCCCCCGGGCTACCAATTCACCCCTCCACTTT.

This clonotype was seen many times. The chain couples TRBV6-1 to TRBJ1-2, with D unresolved. Germline V CDR1 and CDR2: MNHNS, SASEGT. The CDR3 loop spans 14 amino acids. Trimming took off 5 bases at V and 8 bases at J, with 18 bases between the two ends. CDR3 DNA: TGTGCCAGCAGTCGCATTCTACCGAGGTACGGCTACACCTTC. Translation: CASSRILPRYGYTF.

This clonotype was observed many times. This chain links TRBV6-1 with TRBJ1-1; no clear D. The ends were cut back, 0 bases at V and 5 bases at J, with 16 bases in the middle. Germline V gives CDR1 MNHNS, CDR2 SASEGT. The CDR3 is made up of 16 amino acids. CDR3 sequence: CASSEAPLLGGTEAFF. CDR3 DNA sequence: TGTGCCAGCAGTGAAGCTCCTCTGCTGGGTGGAACTGAAGCTTTCTTT.

This clonotype has a count of ten or more. The gene calls are TRBV27 and TRBJ2-1; 9 bases fit TRBD2. The V and J ends lost 2 bases and 8 bases, in that order; junction bases with no gene match: 4. CDR3 length equals 14 residues. Germline CDR1 reads MNHEY; CDR2 reads SMNVEV (reference sequence). The CDR3 coding sequence is TGTGCCAGCAGTTTAGCGGGAGGGTTGGATGAGCAGTTCTTC. It specifies CASSLAGGLDEQFF.

This clonotype showed up many times. The gene calls are TRBV18 and TRBJ2-7; 8 nucleotides agree with TRBD2. Germline V lookup: CDR1 KGHSH, CDR2 LQKENI. The CDR3 consists of 17 residues. The V gene end was trimmed by 2 bases and the J gene end by 6 bases; junction bases not matched to a gene: 15. The CDR3 sequence: CASSPEWGSGNLGEQYF. The CDR3 DNA follows: TGTGCCAGCTCACCAGAGTGGGGTAGCGGGAATCTTGGCGAGCAGTACTTC.

This clonotype came up many times. J is TRBJ1-6 and V is TRBV2; D is perhaps TRBD1 (5 bases). Germline CDR1 and CDR2: SNHLY and FYNNEI. This CDR3 has 14 residues. The V end lost 4 bases, the J end lost 5 bases, and 9 bases lay between the germline ends. The CDR3 DNA is TGTGCCAGCAGTGTCACAGGAAATAATTCACCCCTCCACTTT. This translates into CASSVTGNNSPLHF.

The CDR3 loop reads CASSRTPITIISQPQHF. The DNA for the CDR3 is TGTGCCAGTAGCCGCACTCCGATCACCATAATCAGTCAGCCCCAGCATTTT. The chain joins TRBV19 to TRBJ1-5, with D unclear. Germline CDR1 is LNHDA and CDR2 is SQIVND (reference sequence). The V end lost 6 bases, the J end lost 6 bases, and 24 bases lay between the germline ends. This CDR3 comprises 17 residues.

The chain recombines TRBV4-3 with TRBJ2-5; D gene ambiguous. The CDR3 is 15 residues long. Germline CDR1 LGHNA, CDR2 YSLEER. Trimming took off 4 bases at V and 5 bases at J, with 17 bases between the two ends. The CDR3 DNA sequence: TGCGCCAGCAGCCCAGAGCCCAGAGGCGTGGAGACCCAGTACTTC. Its translation is CASSPEPRGVETQYF.

The chain joins TRBV30 to TRBJ1-5, with TRBD1 matching 9 bases. Germline V gene lookup returns CDR1 GTSNPN and CDR2 SVGIG (reference sequence). V shed 5 bases and J 6 bases; nucleotides not matched to a gene: 23. This CDR3 has 19 residues. The CDR3 DNA reads as TGTGCCTGGTTGACCACGGACCTTGAGTTGGGACAGGGCTTTCAGCCCCAGCATTTT. Residues: CAWLTTDLELGQGFQPQHF.

This clonotype has a count of ten or more. The chain couples TRBV6-1 to TRBJ2-2; 8 bases align to TRBD2. CDR3 length: 19 amino acids. V lost 7 bases to trimming and J lost 0 bases; unmatched junction nucleotides: 16. Germline CDR1 MNHNS, CDR2 SASEGT. This chain's CDR3 is CASTPRVIIAGPNTGELFF. The CDR3 region has the DNA TGTGCCAGCACACCCCGAGTAATAATAGCGGGGCCGAACACCGGGGAGCTGTTTTTT.

The sample holds many counts of this clonotype. This sequence joins TRBV6-2 or TRBV6-3 and TRBJ2-7; D is uncertain. Germline values: CDR1 MNHEY, CDR2 SVGEGT. The CDR3 is 12 amino acids. Trimming left V 7 bases short and J 0 bases short, with 7 bases between. The CDR3 nucleotides read TGTGCCAGCATAGACTTCTCCTACGAGCAGTACTTC. Residues: CASIDFSYEQYF.

This clonotype was seen ten or more times. The gene calls are TRBV7-9 and TRBJ1-3; TRBD1 is a possible D gene (5 bases). The ends were cut back, 5 bases at V and 4 bases at J, with 33 bases in the middle. Per the germline V gene, CDR1 is SEHNR and CDR2 is FQNEAQ (reference sequence). This CDR3 contains 21 residues. CDR3 residues: CASSLIPIAVGSGIIGNTIYF. In DNA, the CDR3 is TGTGCCAGCAGCCTAATTCCCATTGCCGTTGGCTCAGGGATTATCGGAAACACCATATATTTT.

Turning to this clonotype: One base separates it from a far larger clone, so it is likely a read error. The rearrangement links TRBV24-1 to TRBJ2-1; 8 bases match TRBD2. The CDR3 is 16 residues long. The germline V gene has CDR1 KGHDR and CDR2 SFDVKD. The CDR3 coding sequence is TGTGCCACCCCCCCACGGCCCGGGAGGGCCCCATGTGAGCAGCTCTTC. Residues: CATPPRPGRAPCEQLF.

This clonotype has just one count. The CDR3: CASSPIPGQLYNEQFF. DNA of the CDR3: TGCGCCAGCAGCCCGATACCGGGACAGCTCTACAATGAGCAGTTCTTC. This rearrangement joins TRBV4-1 to TRBJ2-1, with 7 positions matching TRBD1. V lost 4 bases to trimming and J lost 3 bases; unmatched junction nucleotides: 9. The CDR3 has 16 residues. Germline loops: CDR1 MGHRA, CDR2 YSYEKL.

This clonotype has ten or more counts. The chain has TRBV6-5 and TRBJ1-1, with TRBD1 identical over 11 bases. This CDR3 is 17 amino acids long. Trimming removed 0 bases from V and 0 bases from J; junction bases left unmatched: 3. CDR1 and CDR2 from the germline V gene are MNHEY and SVGAGI. DNA for the CDR3: TGTGCCAGCAGTTACTCGAGGACAGGGGGCTTGAACACTGAAGCTTTCTTT. This encodes CASSYSRTGGLNTEAFF.

The chain recombines TRBV5-4 with TRBJ2-7; possibly TRBD2 for D (5 bases). Per germline, CDR1 SGHNT and CDR2 YYREEE (reference sequence). Trimming cost V 4 bases and J 6 bases, with 23 bases left between them. This CDR3 region has 16 residues. CDR3 in amino acids: CASSPPPRSAGSEQYF. The CDR3 nucleotides read TGTGCCAGCAGCCCACCTCCCCGTTCGGCTGGGAGCGAGCAGTACTTC.

This clonotype was counted many times. The V call is TRBV28, the J call TRBJ2-1, with 10 bases matching TRBD2. In germline, CDR1 is MDHEN, CDR2 SYDVKM. The CDR3 runs 14 residues. V shed 2 bases and J 7 bases; nucleotides not matched to a gene: 2. The DNA of the CDR3 is TGTGCCAGCAGTTTACTAGCGGGAGATAATGAGCAGTTCTTC. Translated: CASSLLAGDNEQFF.

This clonotype was observed a few times. The chain carries TRBV6-1 and TRBJ2-1; TRBD1 might be the D (6 bases). From germline, CDR1 is MNHNS and CDR2 SASEGT. Between the trimmed V and J ends, which lost 5 bases and 2 bases, there was a span of 16 bases. The CDR3 runs 16 residues. CDR3 amino acids: CASSLSNGDTYNEQFF. The CDR3 nucleotides are TGTGCCAGCAGTCTTTCCAACGGGGACACCTACAATGAGCAGTTCTTC.

This clonotype was detected many times. The rearrangement links TRBV6-2 or TRBV6-3 to TRBJ2-2; 12 bases align to TRBD2. The CDR3 length is 16 residues. Trimming took 5 bases from V and 4 from J; bases not matched to a gene: 5. The germline gives CDR1 MNHEY, CDR2 SVGEGT. The CDR3 loop reads CASSGGTSGSTGELFF. In DNA form, the CDR3 reads TGTGCCAGCAGTGGCGGGACTAGCGGGTCCACCGGGGAGCTGTTTTTT.

This clonotype was found many times. The chain uses TRBV30 and TRBJ1-1; D may be TRBD1 (6 bases). V lost 0 bases and J 5 bases, leaving 10 bases between the germline ends. The germline gives CDR1 GTSNPN, CDR2 SVGIG (reference sequence). The CDR3 spans 13 residues. CDR3 protein: CAWSVRGGTEAFF. The CDR3 coding sequence is TGTGCCTGGAGTGTTAGGGGGGGGACTGAAGCTTTCTTT.

This clonotype was recorded many times. The chain uses TRBV4-1 and TRBJ2-6; no reliable D call. This CDR3 has 17 residues. Germline CDR1 MGHRA, CDR2 YSYEKL. Trimming left V 1 base short and J 0 bases short, with 10 bases between. The CDR3, as DNA: TGCGCCAGCAGCCAAGGCCCGCGGAGCTCTGGGGCCAACGTCCTGACTTTC. Its translation: CASSQGPRSSGANVLTF.

This clonotype was picked up many times. The genes are TRBV6-1 and TRBJ1-2, with 9 bases that match TRBD1. Germline CDR1 MNHNS, CDR2 SASEGT. The V and J ends lost 1 base and 5 bases, in that order; junction bases with no gene match: 5. This CDR3 is built from 15 residues. The CDR3 sequence is CASSEGDRGWYGYTF. The CDR3 DNA sequence: TGTGCCAGCAGTGAAGGAGACAGGGGGTGGTATGGCTACACCTTC.

This clonotype was detected ten times or more. The chain recombines TRBV4-1 with TRBJ1-2, with D unclear. Germline V gene data show CDR1 as MGHRA and CDR2 as YSYEKL. V was clipped by 4 bases and J by 8 bases, with 11 bases between them. This CDR3 is built from 12 residues. CDR3 nucleotides: TGCGCCAGCAGCCCCCACTGGGGAGGCTACACCTTC. Protein: CASSPHWGGYTF.

This chain uses TRBV15 with TRBJ1-5; no clear D gene. The germline V gene encodes CDR1 LNHNV and CDR2 YYDKDF (reference sequence). CDR3 length equals 15 residues. Trimming took 0 bases from V and 3 from J, leaving 9 bases between them. CDR3 sequence: CATSRDLGINQPQHF. The DNA of the CDR3 is TGTGCCACCAGCAGAGATCTAGGGATCAATCAGCCCCAGCATTTT.